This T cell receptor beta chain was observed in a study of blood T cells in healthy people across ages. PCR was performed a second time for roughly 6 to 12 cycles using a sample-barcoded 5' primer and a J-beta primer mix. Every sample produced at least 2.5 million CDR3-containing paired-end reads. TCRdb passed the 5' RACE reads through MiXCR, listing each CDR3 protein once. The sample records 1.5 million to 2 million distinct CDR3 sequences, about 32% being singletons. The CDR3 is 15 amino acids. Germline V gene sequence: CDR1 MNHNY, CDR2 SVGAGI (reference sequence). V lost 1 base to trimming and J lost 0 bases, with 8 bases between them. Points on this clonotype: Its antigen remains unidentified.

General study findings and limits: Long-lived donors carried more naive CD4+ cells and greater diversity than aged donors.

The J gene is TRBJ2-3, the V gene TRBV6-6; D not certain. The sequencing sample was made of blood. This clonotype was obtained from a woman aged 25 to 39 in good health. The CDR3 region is CASSYYARSTDTQYF. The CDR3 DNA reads TGTGCCAGCAGTTACTACGCAAGGAGCACAGATACGCAGTATTTT.